This T cell receptor (beta chain) was sequenced for a study of T cell responses to AZD1222 COVID-19 vaccine. CDR1 and CDR2 (germline): MNHEY, SMNVEV (reference sequence). This CDR3 region has 14 residues. With 6 bases removed from V and 14 bases from J, the gap between germline ends came to 20 bases. As for this clone: Its matching antigen is unknown.

Libraries were prepared by immunoSEQ multiplex PCR; TCRdb keeps only in-frame clonotypes and omits some of them. The top ten hold around 9.4% of the sample, which has over 100,000 clones, about 87% seen once. Findings and limits, study-wide: Recipients of AZD1222 seropositive at baseline numbered only 5 or 6. In a largely white British group with more females than males, clonal diversity was possibly underestimated. Vaccine-associated CD4 TCRs ranged over spike, dominating at 160-218 and 743-854. Spike-specific TCR breadth and depth both grew after two AZD1222 doses.

This specimen was peripheral blood, taken on day 0 of AZD1222 vaccination. This clonotype was obtained from an adult in good health. The chain joins TRBV27 to TRBJ1-6; D is possibly TRBD1 (6 bases). The DNA of the CDR3 is TGTGCCAGCAGACTCGCGGGGGGGCCAGGGACCCTCCACTTT. Protein product: CASRLAGGPGTLHF.